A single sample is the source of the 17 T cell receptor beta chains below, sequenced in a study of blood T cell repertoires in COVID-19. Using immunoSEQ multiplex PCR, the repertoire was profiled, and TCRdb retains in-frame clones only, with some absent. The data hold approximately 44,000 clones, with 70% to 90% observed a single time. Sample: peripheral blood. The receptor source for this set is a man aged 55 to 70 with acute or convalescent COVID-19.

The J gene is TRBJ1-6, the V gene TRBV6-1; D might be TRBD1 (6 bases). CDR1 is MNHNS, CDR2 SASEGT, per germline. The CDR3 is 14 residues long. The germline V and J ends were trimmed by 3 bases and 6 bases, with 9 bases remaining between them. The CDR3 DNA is TGTGCCAGCAGTGAGGACAGAGTTAATTCACCCCTCCACTTT. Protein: CASSEDRVNSPLHF.

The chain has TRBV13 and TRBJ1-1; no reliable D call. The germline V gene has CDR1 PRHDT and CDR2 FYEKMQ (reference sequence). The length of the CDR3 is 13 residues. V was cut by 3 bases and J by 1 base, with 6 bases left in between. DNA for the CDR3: TGTGCCAGCAGCTTTGGAGAGAACACTGAAGCTTTCTTT. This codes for CASSFGENTEAFF.

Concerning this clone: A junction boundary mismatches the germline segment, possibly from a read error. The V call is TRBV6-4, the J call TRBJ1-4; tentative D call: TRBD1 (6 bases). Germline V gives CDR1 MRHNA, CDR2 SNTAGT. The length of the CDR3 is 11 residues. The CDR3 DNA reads TGTGCCAGCAGTTTCAAGGACAGTGCCCTTTTT. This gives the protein CASSFKDSALF.

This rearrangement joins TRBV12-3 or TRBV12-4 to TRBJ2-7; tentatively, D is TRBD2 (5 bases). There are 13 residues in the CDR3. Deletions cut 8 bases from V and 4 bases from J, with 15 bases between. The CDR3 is CASVPATGYEQYF. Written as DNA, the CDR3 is TGTGCCAGCGTCCCCGCTACGGGGTACGAGCAGTACTTC.

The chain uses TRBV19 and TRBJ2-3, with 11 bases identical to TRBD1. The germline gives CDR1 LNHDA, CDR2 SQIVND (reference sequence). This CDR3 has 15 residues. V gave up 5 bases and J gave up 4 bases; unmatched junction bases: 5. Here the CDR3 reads CASSLGQGVPDTQYF. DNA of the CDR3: TGTGCCAGTAGTTTGGGACAGGGGGTTCCAGATACGCAGTATTTT.

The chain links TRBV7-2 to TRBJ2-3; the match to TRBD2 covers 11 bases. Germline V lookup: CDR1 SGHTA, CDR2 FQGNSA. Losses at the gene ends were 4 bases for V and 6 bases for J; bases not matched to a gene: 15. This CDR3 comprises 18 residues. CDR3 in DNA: TGTGCCAGCAGCTCGAATCCCCTACGACTAGCGGGGCCTGATACGCAGTATTTT. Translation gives CASSSNPLRLAGPDTQYF.

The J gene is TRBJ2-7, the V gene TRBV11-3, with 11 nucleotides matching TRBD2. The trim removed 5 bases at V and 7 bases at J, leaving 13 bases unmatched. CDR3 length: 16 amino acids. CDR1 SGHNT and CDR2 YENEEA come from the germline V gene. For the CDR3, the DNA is TGTGCCAGCAGCCGTACTAGCGGGGGCCGGGTAGAGGAGCAGTACTTC. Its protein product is CASSRTSGGRVEEQYF.

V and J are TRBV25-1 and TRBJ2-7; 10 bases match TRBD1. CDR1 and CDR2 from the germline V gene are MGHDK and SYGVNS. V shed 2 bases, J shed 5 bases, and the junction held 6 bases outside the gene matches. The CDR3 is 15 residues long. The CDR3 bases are TGTGCCAGCAGTGAAGTGGGACAGGGGCTCCACGAGCAGTACTTC. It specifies CASSEVGQGLHEQYF.

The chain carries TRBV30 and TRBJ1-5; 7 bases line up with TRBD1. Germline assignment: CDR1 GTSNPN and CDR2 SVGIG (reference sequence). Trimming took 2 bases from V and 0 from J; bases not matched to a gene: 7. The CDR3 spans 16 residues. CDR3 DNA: TGTGCCTGGAGTCACCGACAGGGTGGTAGCAATCAGCCCCAGCATTTT. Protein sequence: CAWSHRQGGSNQPQHF.

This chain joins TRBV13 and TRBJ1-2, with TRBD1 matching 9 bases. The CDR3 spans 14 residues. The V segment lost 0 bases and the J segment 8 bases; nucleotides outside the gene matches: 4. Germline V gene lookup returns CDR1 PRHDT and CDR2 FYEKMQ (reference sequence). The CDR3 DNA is TGTGCCAGCAGCTTAGGGGGACAGGGAAACGGCTACACCTTC. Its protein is CASSLGGQGNGYTF.

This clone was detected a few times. CDR3 in amino acids: CASSPSPGSYEQYF. The CDR3 nucleotides read TGTGCCAGCTCACCAAGCCCGGGCTCCTACGAGCAGTACTTC. The chain has TRBV18 and TRBJ2-7, with no clear D. Germline V lookup: CDR1 KGHSH, CDR2 LQKENI. The CDR3 consists of 14 residues. V was shortened by 2 bases and J by 0 bases, with 8 bases between the two germline ends.

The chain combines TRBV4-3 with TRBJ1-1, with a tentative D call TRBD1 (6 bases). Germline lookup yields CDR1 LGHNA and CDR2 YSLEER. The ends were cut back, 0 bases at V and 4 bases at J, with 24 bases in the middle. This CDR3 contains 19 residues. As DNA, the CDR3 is TGCGCCAGCAGCCAAGAAGTGGTGGCGGGGGGCCTCGGAATCACTGAAGCTTTCTTT. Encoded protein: CASSQEVVAGGLGITEAFF.

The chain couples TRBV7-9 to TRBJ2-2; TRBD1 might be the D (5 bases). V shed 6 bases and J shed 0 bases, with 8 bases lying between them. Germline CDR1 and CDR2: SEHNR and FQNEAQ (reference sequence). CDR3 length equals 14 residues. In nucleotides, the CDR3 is TGTGCCAGCAGTCAGGGATCGAACACCGGGGAGCTGTTTTTT. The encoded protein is CASSQGSNTGELFF.

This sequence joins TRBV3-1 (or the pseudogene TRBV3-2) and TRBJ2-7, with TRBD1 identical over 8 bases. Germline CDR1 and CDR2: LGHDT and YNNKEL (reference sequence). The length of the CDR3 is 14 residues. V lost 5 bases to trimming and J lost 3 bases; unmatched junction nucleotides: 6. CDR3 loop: CASSYGQGFYEQYF. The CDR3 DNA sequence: TGTGCCAGCAGCTACGGACAGGGATTCTACGAGCAGTACTTC.

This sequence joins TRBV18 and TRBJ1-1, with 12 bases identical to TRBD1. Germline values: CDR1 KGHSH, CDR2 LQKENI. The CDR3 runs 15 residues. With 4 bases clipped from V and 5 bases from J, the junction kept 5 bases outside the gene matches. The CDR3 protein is CASSLGTGGLTEAFF. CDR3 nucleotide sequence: TGTGCCAGCTCACTCGGGACAGGGGGCTTAACTGAAGCTTTCTTT.

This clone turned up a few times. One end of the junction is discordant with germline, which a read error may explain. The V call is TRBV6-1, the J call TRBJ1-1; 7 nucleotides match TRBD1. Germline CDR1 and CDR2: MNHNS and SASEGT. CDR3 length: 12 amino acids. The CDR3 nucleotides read TGTGCCAGCGGTGACAGGGTCACTGAAGCTTTCTTT. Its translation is CASGDRVTEAFF.

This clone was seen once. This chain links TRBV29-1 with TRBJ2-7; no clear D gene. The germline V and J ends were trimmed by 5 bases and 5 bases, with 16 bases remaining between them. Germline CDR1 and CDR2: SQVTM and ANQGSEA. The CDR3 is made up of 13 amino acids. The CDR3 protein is CSVLSPNEDEQYF. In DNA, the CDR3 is TGCAGCGTTCTGAGCCCCAACGAGGACGAGCAGTACTTC.